The rows below give T cell receptor beta chains drawn from one sample of a study of identical twins. TCRdb ran MiXCR on the 5' RACE reads and lists one entry per CDR3 protein. The profile shows 640,000 or so distinct CDR3 sequences, 5.5% to 6.5% of them singletons. The sample taken for sequencing was naive T cells sorted from blood. These receptors were collected from a young man in good health. Both conserved end residues are part of each CDR3. A D gene is named only where the DNA matches it firmly. A row's size may be missing; if present it is once, few, many or a size class.

V,J,D,size,CDR3,DNA
TRBV4-2,TRBJ2-2,TRBD2,many,CASSQDGTTSLLNTGELFF,TGTGCCAGCAGCCAAGATGGGACTACCTCATTATTGAACACCGGGGAGCTGTTTTTT
TRBV5-1,TRBJ2-7,NA,many,CASSIGLSVADLYEQYF,TGCGCCAGCAGCATTGGATTATCCGTAGCGGACCTCTACGAGCAGTACTTC
TRBV6-5,TRBJ2-1,NA,few,CASQAGMEQFF,TGTGCCAGCCAGGCCGGCATGGAGCAGTTCTTC
TRBV7-2,TRBJ2-2,NA,many,CASSSKREGELFF,TGTGCCAGCAGCTCGAAAAGGGAAGGGGAGCTGTTTTTT
TRBV6-5,TRBJ2-6,TRBD1,NA,CASSYPPPDRASGANVLTF,TGTGCCAGCAGTTACCCTCCTCCCGACAGGGCCTCTGGGGCCAACGTCCTGACTTTC
TRBV29-1,TRBJ1-2,TRBD1,many,CSVAGQGSNYGYTF,TGCAGCGTTGCTGGACAGGGCTCTAACTATGGCTACACCTTC
TRBV10-3,TRBJ2-5,NA,few,CAISEGRDGETQYF,TGTGCCATCAGTGAGGGCAGGGACGGAGAGACCCAGTACTTC
TRBV20-1,TRBJ2-7,TRBD2,many,CSARDLGGGRVQEQYF,TGCAGTGCTAGAGATCTTGGAGGCGGGAGGGTTCAGGAGCAGTACTTC
TRBV4-2,TRBJ1-5,NA,many,CASSQDEGRENQPQHF,TGTGCCAGCAGCCAAGATGAGGGCAGGGAGAATCAGCCCCAGCATTTT
TRBV12-3/TRBV12-4,TRBJ1-6,NA,many,CASSLIGGPRSPLHF,TGTGCCAGCAGTTTAATAGGAGGCCCACGTTCACCCCTCCACTTT
TRBV9,TRBJ1-1,NA,many,CASSVATGRTEAFF,TGTGCCAGCAGCGTAGCTACGGGGCGCACTGAAGCTTTCTTT
TRBV7-2,TRBJ2-1,TRBD2,NA,CASSLGVGLATYNEQFF,TGTGCCAGCAGCTTAGGGGTGGGACTAGCGACTTACAATGAGCAGTTCTTC
TRBV6-2/TRBV6-3,TRBJ2-2,NA,NA,CASISQGNTGELFF,TGTGCCAGCATCAGTCAAGGGAACACCGGGGAGCTGTTTTTT
TRBV5-1,TRBJ2-6,TRBD1,many,CASSLGQGATGANVLTF,TGCGCCAGCAGCTTGGGACAGGGGGCTACTGGGGCCAACGTCCTGACTTTC
TRBV20-1,TRBJ2-3,TRBD2,many,CSAREGTSADTQYF,TGCAGTGCTAGAGAAGGGACTAGCGCAGATACGCAGTATTTT
TRBV20-1,TRBJ2-7,TRBD2,NA,CSARKASGRLQYF,TGCAGTGCTAGGAAGGCTAGCGGGAGGCTTCAGTACTTC
TRBV20-1,TRBJ1-3,TRBD1,many,CSARGDSYSGNTIYF,TGCAGTGCTAGAGGGGACAGCTACTCTGGAAACACCATATATTTT
TRBV27,TRBJ1-4,NA,many,CASSFRRGNDKLFF,TGTGCCAGCAGTTTCCGCCGGGGAAACGATAAACTGTTTTTT
TRBV7-3,TRBJ2-1,TRBD2,NA,CASSPGVAGGIKSSYNEQFF,TGTGCCAGCAGCCCCGGGGTAGCGGGAGGTATCAAGAGCTCCTACAATGAGCAGTTCTTC
TRBV29-1,TRBJ2-3,TRBD2,many,CSVELREGRDTQYF,TGCAGCGTTGAGTTGCGGGAGGGCCGGGATACGCAGTATTTT
TRBV11-2,TRBJ2-5,NA,few,CASSPGQATLETQYF,TGTGCCAGCAGCCCTGGCCAGGCTACATTAGAGACCCAGTACTTC
TRBV29-1,TRBJ2-1,NA,many,CSVDRSSPYNEQFF,TGCAGCGTTGACCGATCCTCTCCCTACAATGAGCAGTTCTTC
TRBV6-1,TRBJ2-5,NA,NA,CASSARGNQETQYF,TGTGCCAGCAGCGCCCGGGGTAACCAAGAGACCCAGTACTTC
TRBV20-1,TRBJ2-3,TRBD1,NA,CSAREDRGTDTQYF,TGCAGTGCTAGAGAAGACAGGGGGACAGATACGCAGTATTTT
TRBV20-1,TRBJ2-2,NA,many,CSARIRGGDTGELFF,TGCAGTGCGCGGATCCGAGGGGGGGACACCGGGGAGCTGTTTTTT
TRBV27,TRBJ2-5,NA,NA,CASSLGGQGMGITGETQYF,TGTGCCAGCAGTTTAGGAGGCCAGGGTATGGGGATAACGGGAGAGACCCAGTACTTC
TRBV20-1,TRBJ1-4,TRBD1,many,CSAAPGQANEKLFF,TGCAGTGCGGCACCGGGACAGGCTAATGAAAAACTGTTTTTT
TRBV2,TRBJ2-2,TRBD1,few,CASTGTGGNTGELFF,TGTGCCAGCACCGGGACAGGGGGCAACACCGGGGAGCTGTTTTTT
TRBV7-8,TRBJ1-1,TRBD1,many,CASSRDRETEAFF,TGTGCCAGCAGTAGGGACAGGGAGACTGAAGCTTTCTTT
TRBV11-2,TRBJ2-1,NA,NA,CASSHGGPGNEQFF,TGTGCCAGCAGCCACGGAGGGCCGGGTAATGAGCAGTTCTTC
TRBV5-1,TRBJ1-5,NA,NA,CASSLEGLGQPQHF,TGCGCCAGCAGCTTGGAGGGGTTGGGGCAGCCCCAGCATTTT
TRBV15,TRBJ1-5,TRBD1,few,CATRPSGTENQPQHF,TGTGCCACCCGACCCAGCGGGACAGAAAATCAGCCCCAGCATTTT
TRBV28,TRBJ1-2,TRBD1,many,CASSQGTVYGYTF,TGTGCCAGCAGCCAAGGGACAGTCTATGGCTACACCTTC
TRBV20-1,TRBJ1-5,NA,many,CSARDNRAVSNQPQHF,TGCAGTGCTAGAGATAACAGGGCGGTAAGCAATCAGCCCCAGCATTTT
TRBV27,TRBJ1-3,NA,few,CASMAGLSSGNTIYF,TGTGCCAGCATGGCAGGGTTGAGCTCTGGAAACACCATATATTTT
TRBV20-1,TRBJ2-3,TRBD2,few,CSALELAGEIDTQYF,TGCAGTGCTCTCGAACTAGCGGGAGAAATAGATACGCAGTATTTT
TRBV20-1,TRBJ2-3,TRBD2,many,CSAAGLAGGTDTQYF,TGCAGTGCGGCGGGACTAGCGGGGGGAACAGATACGCAGTATTTT
TRBV20-1,TRBJ2-5,NA,few,CSGDDSYQETQYF,TGCAGTGGGGACGACAGCTATCAAGAGACCCAGTACTTC
TRBV27,TRBJ2-7,NA,few,CASSPGPQPYEQYF,TGTGCCAGCAGTCCCGGGCCACAACCCTACGAGCAGTACTTC
TRBV18,TRBJ2-1,TRBD2,NA,CASSPRGLAGETQFF,TGTGCCAGCTCACCACGAGGACTAGCAGGGGAGACCCAGTTCTTC
TRBV7-8,TRBJ2-1,NA,NA,CASSLVVGAEFF,TGTGCCAGCAGCTTAGTGGTAGGAGCGGAGTTCTTC
TRBV30,TRBJ2-2,NA,few,CAWRKGLATTGELFF,TGTGCCTGGAGGAAGGGGCTAGCTACCACCGGGGAGCTGTTTTTT
TRBV24-1,TRBJ2-1,TRBD2,few,CATSDSSGSHYNEQFF,TGTGCCACCAGTGACAGTAGCGGGAGCCACTACAATGAGCAGTTCTTC
TRBV9,TRBJ2-1,TRBD2,many,CASSVVAGVYNEQFF,TGTGCCAGCAGCGTAGTGGCGGGAGTTTATAATGAGCAGTTCTTC
TRBV9,TRBJ2-7,NA,few,CASSAQLGGYEQYF,TGTGCCAGCAGCGCTCAGTTGGGGGGTTACGAGCAGTACTTC
TRBV11-2,TRBJ2-4,TRBD2,NA,CASSQIAGAENIQYF,TGTGCCAGCAGCCAAATAGCGGGAGCAGAAAACATTCAGTACTTC
TRBV5-6,TRBJ2-3,NA,many,CASSLNRRGGDF,TGTGCCAGCAGCTTGAATCGTCGGGGTGGGGATTTT
TRBV5-5,TRBJ2-7,NA,NA,CASSLRWSVAYEQYF,TGTGCCAGCAGCTTGCGATGGTCGGTAGCCTACGAGCAGTACTTC
TRBV11-1,TRBJ2-1,TRBD2,few,CASSPLGLAGGLLYDEQFF,TGTGCCAGCAGCCCTCTGGGACTAGCGGGAGGCTTACTCTACGATGAGCAGTTCTTC
TRBV20-1,TRBJ2-3,NA,many,CSASRGHTDTQYF,TGCAGTGCTAGTCGCGGCCACACAGATACGCAGTATTTT